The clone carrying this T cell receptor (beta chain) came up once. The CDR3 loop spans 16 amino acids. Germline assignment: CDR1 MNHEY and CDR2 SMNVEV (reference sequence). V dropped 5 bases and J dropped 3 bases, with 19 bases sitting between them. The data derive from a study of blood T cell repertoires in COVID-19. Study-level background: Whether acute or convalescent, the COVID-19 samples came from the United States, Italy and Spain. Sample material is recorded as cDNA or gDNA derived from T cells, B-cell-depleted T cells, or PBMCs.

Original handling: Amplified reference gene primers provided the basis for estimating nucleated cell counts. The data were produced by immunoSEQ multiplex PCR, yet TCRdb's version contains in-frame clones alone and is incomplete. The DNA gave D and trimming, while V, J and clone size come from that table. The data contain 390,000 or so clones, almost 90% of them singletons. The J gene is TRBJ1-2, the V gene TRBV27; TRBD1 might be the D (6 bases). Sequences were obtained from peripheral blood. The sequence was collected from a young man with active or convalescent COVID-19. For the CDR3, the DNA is TGTGCCAGCAGTCCATTGGGAGGGGGGCAGCACTATGGCTACACCTTC. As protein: CASSPLGGGQHYGYTF.